These 5 T cell receptor beta chains were sequenced from one sample in a study of shared clonotypes between healthy human individuals. TCRdb's table, derived via immunoSEQ multiplex PCR, lists solely in-frame clones and lacks some. The table records over 850,000 clones, around three quarters of them present only once. The sequencing sample was made of memory CD4+ T cells from PBMCs. This sample's subset: CD45RA-negative fraction. Receptors originate from a man between 18 and 35 years old in good health. Some clones in this sample may be carry-over from other donors' samples.

The chain combines TRBV7-3 with TRBJ2-1; D remains unclear. Trimming took 2 bases from V and 0 from J, leaving 8 bases between them. The CDR3 is 15 residues long. The germline V gene encodes CDR1 SGHTA and CDR2 FQGTGA. CDR3 residues: CASSLRSSSYNEQFF. The CDR3 nucleotides read TGTGCCAGCAGCTTACGGTCTTCCTCCTACAATGAGCAGTTCTTC.

On this clone: A single base separates this from a much larger clone, so it may be a read error. The CDR3 region has the DNA TGTGCCAGCAGCTTAACAGGGGCTGGAAACACCATATATTTT. Protein sequence: CASSLTGAGNTIYF. This chain uses TRBV7-9 with TRBJ1-3; 7 bases are shared with TRBD1. The CDR3 has 14 residues. Per the germline V gene, CDR1 is SEHNR and CDR2 is FQNEAQ (reference sequence). V lost 2 bases to trimming and J lost 2 bases; unmatched junction nucleotides: 0.

J is TRBJ2-7 and V is TRBV2; D gene unclear. The V and J ends lost 11 bases and 0 bases respectively, with 14 bases between them. The CDR3 extends over 13 amino acids. CDR1 and CDR2 from the germline V gene are SNHLY and FYNNEI. The CDR3 reads CAGLSPSSYEQYF. The CDR3, as DNA: TGTGCCGGCCTGTCCCCAAGCTCCTACGAGCAGTACTTC.

This clone was detected a few times. The rearrangement joins TRBV7-9 to TRBJ1-4, with a tentative D call TRBD1 (5 bases). Germline-derived CDR1 and CDR2 are SEHNR and FQNEAQ (reference sequence). Between the trimmed V and J ends, which lost 4 bases and 7 bases, there was a span of 10 bases. The CDR3 is 13 amino acids. CDR3 protein: CASSYTGGEKLFF. The DNA for the CDR3 is TGTGCCAGCAGCTACACGGGGGGTGAAAAACTGTTTTTT. Together with reference TRBV7-9 and TRBJ1-4, the CDR3 gives the full variable domain: DTGVSQNPRHKITKRGQNVTFRCDPISEHNRLYWYRQTLGQGPEFLTYFQNEAQLEKSRLLSDRFSAERPKGSFSTLEIQRTEQGDSAMYLCASSYTGGEKLFFGSGTQLSVL.

CDR3 residues: CASSPRGGSNTEAFF. In DNA form, the CDR3 reads TGCGCCAGCAGCCCCAGAGGGGGGTCTAACACTGAAGCTTTCTTT. The V gene is TRBV5-1, the J gene TRBJ1-1; D possibly corresponds to TRBD1 (6 bases). V shed 4 bases and J shed 2 bases, with 15 bases lying between them. CDR1 is SGHRS, CDR2 YFSETQ, per germline. This CDR3 has 15 residues.